The 16 T cell receptor beta chains below all came from one sample that was sequenced in a study of OX40 agonist ivuxolimab in advanced cancers. This table comes from immunoSEQ multiplex PCR, and its TCRdb copy is limited to in-frame clones, with some not included. The table shows tens of thousands of clones, with about 90% occurring only once. The material was CD4+ or CD8+ T cells sorted from blood, obtained in a trial of the OX40 agonist ivuxolimab. All receptors derive from an adult with an advanced solid tumor such as melanoma, head and neck, liver or kidney cancer.

To note about this clone: One junction end does not reproduce the germline sequence, and a read error may be involved. The rearrangement joins TRBV7-6 to TRBJ2-7, with 10 bases that match TRBD2. Germline CDR1 is SGHVS and CDR2 is FNYEAQ. The CDR3 runs to 16 residues. The CDR3 sequence is CASSLELAGSTYEQCF. The CDR3 DNA reads as TGTGCCAGCAGCCTCGAACTAGCGGGATCGACCTACGAGCAGTGCTTC. Full variable domain (missing parts from reference TRBV7-6 and TRBJ2-7): GAGVSQSPRYKVTKRGQDVALRCDPISGHVSLYWYRQALGQGPEFLTYFNYEAQQDKSGLPNDRFSAERPEGSISTLTIQRTEQRDSAMYRCASSLELAGSTYEQCFGPGTRLTVT.

The table lists this clone with a count of one. The V call is TRBV27, the J call TRBJ1-4; unclear D gene. The CDR3 has 14 amino acids. V was cut by 1 base and J by 2 bases, with 5 bases left in between. CDR1 and CDR2 from the germline V gene are MNHEY and SMNVEV (reference sequence). CDR3 coding DNA: TGTGCCAGCAGTTTATTAGGCACTAATGAAAAACTGTTTTTT. Amino acid sequence: CASSLLGTNEKLFF. Using reference TRBV27 and TRBJ1-4 for the parts outside the CDR3, the full variable domain is EAQVTQNPRYLITVTGKKLTVTCSQNMNHEYMSWYRQDPGLGLRQIYYSMNVEVTDKGDVPEGYKVSRKEKRNFPLILESPSPNQTSLYFCASSLLGTNEKLFFGSGTQLSVL.

The chain links TRBV28 to TRBJ1-2, with 9 bases fitting TRBD1. Losses at the gene ends were 8 bases for V and 3 bases for J; bases not matched to a gene: 13. Germline V lookup: CDR1 MDHEN, CDR2 SYDVKM. This CDR3 is 16 amino acids long. The CDR3 is CASRSPRGQGDYGYTF. Here the CDR3 DNA reads TGTGCCAGCCGCTCCCCGCGGGGACAGGGAGACTATGGCTACACCTTC.

The chain couples TRBV11-2 to TRBJ2-1; D is perhaps TRBD2 (6 bases). The ends were cut back, 4 bases at V and 4 bases at J, with 8 bases in the middle. In germline, CDR1 is SGHAT, CDR2 FQNNGV. The CDR3 totals 13 residues. The CDR3 sequence is CASSSGGYNEQFF. The CDR3 nucleotides read TGTGCCAGCAGCTCCGGGGGATACAATGAGCAGTTCTTC.

This clone was seen a single time. The rearrangement joins TRBV9 to TRBJ2-2; 7 bases are a match to TRBD1. CDR3 length: 15 amino acids. The trim removed 4 bases at V and 1 base at J, leaving 4 bases unmatched. Germline V CDR1 and CDR2: SGDLS, YYNGEE. As DNA, the CDR3 is TGTGCCAGCAGCTCCCGGGACAGGAACACCGGGGAGCTGTTTTTT. As protein: CASSSRDRNTGELFF.

V is TRBV13 and J is TRBJ2-1; 9 bases fit TRBD1. Germline-derived CDR1 and CDR2 are PRHDT and FYEKMQ (reference sequence). CDR3 length equals 17 residues. J lost 0 bases, V lost 5 bases, and 8 bases had no gene match. CDR3 in amino acids: CASSPTGQGSSYNEQFF. Written as DNA, the CDR3 is TGTGCCAGCAGCCCTACTGGACAGGGGAGCTCCTACAATGAGCAGTTCTTC.

This chain links TRBV7-9 with TRBJ2-7; D may be TRBD1 (6 bases). V lost 5 bases and J lost 6, with 11 bases in between. Germline V lookup: CDR1 SEHNR, CDR2 FQNEAQ (reference sequence). The CDR3 is 12 residues long. CDR3 DNA sequence: TGTGCCAGCAGCCTCAGGGGTTCCGAGCAGTACTTC. Translating gives CASSLRGSEQYF.

This clone was detected once. The chain recombines TRBV9 with TRBJ2-5, with 16 positions matching TRBD2. Germline assignment: CDR1 SGDLS and CDR2 YYNGEE. The CDR3 extends over 17 amino acids. V trimming: 4 bases; J trimming: 12 bases; junction bases outside the gene matches: 15. The DNA for the CDR3 is TGTGCCAGCAGCAGGGAACCCTCGGGACTAGCGGGAGGGCCAGAGTACTTC. Its protein product is CASSREPSGLAGGPEYF.

The V and J genes are TRBV13 and TRBJ2-7; 7 bases line up with TRBD2. Germline loops: CDR1 PRHDT, CDR2 FYEKMQ (reference sequence). Unmatched junction bases numbered 4, after V lost 4 bases and J lost 4 bases. This CDR3 is 13 amino acids long. CDR3 DNA sequence: TGTGCCAGCAGCTCTAGGGGAGGGTACGAGCAGTACTTC. It specifies CASSSRGGYEQYF.

The V call is TRBV5-1, the J call TRBJ1-6; the D gene is possibly TRBD1 (5 bases). V lost 5 bases and J lost 8, with 23 bases in between. Germline V gene lookup returns CDR1 SGHRS and CDR2 YFSETQ. The CDR3 is 17 amino acids. The CDR3 spells CASSPHQGMGFDSPLHF. The CDR3, as DNA: TGCGCCAGCAGTCCACATCAGGGAATGGGGTTCGATTCACCCCTCCACTTT.

This clone was recorded a few times. The chain has TRBV19 and TRBJ2-7; the D is unclear. CDR1 LNHDA and CDR2 SQIVND come from the germline V gene (reference sequence). V lost 5 bases, J lost 5 bases, and 19 bases lay in between. CDR3 length: 15 residues. Written as DNA, the CDR3 is TGTGCCAGTAGTCCCAACGACGGGTCTTCGGACGAGCAGTACTTC. It encodes CASSPNDGSSDEQYF.

The J gene is TRBJ1-1, the V gene TRBV14, with D possibly being TRBD1 (5 bases). V gave up 2 bases and J gave up 10 bases, with 14 bases separating them. Germline V CDR1 and CDR2: SGHDN, FVKESK. The CDR3 contains 13 residues. The chain's CDR3 is CASSQLSGSRAFF. The CDR3 nucleotides are TGTGCCAGCAGCCAATTGTCAGGGTCGCGAGCTTTCTTT.

The chain employs TRBV9 and TRBJ2-1, with 10 bases fitting TRBD2. V was clipped by 1 base and J by 10 bases; unmatched bases: 8. CDR3 size: 15 residues. The germline gives CDR1 SGDLS, CDR2 YYNGEE. Here the CDR3 reads CASSVSLAGAEEQFF. The CDR3 nucleotides are TGTGCCAGCAGCGTATCTCTAGCGGGGGCAGAGGAGCAGTTCTTC.

DNA of the CDR3: TGCAGCGTGAACCTCGGGGTAGAAAAACTGTTTTTT. It specifies CSVNLGVEKLFF. The chain recombines TRBV29-1 with TRBJ1-4; D not certain. Trimming removed 6 bases from V and 8 bases from J, with 13 bases in between. CDR1 is SQVTM and CDR2 is ANQGSEA in the germline V gene. The CDR3 contains 12 residues.

V and J are TRBV5-1 and TRBJ2-3; a possible D gene is TRBD1 (6 bases). Trimming removed 3 bases at V and 0 bases at J, with 11 bases between. Per the germline V gene, CDR1 is SGHRS and CDR2 is YFSETQ. The CDR3 has 15 amino acids. In nucleotides, the CDR3 is TGCGCCAGCAGCTCATTGGACAGTAGCACAGATACGCAGTATTTT. Amino acid sequence: CASSSLDSSTDTQYF. The full variable domain, with the rest looked up from reference TRBV5-1 and TRBJ2-3, is KAGVTQTPRYLIKTRGQQVTLSCSPISGHRSVSWYQQTPGQGLQFLFEYFSETQRNKGNFPGRFSGRQFSNSRSEMNVSTLELGDSALYLCASSSLDSSTDTQYFGPGTRLTVL.

The CDR3: CASSLLGTTEAFF. The CDR3 DNA is TGTGCCAGCAGCTTATTAGGGACAACTGAAGCTTTCTTT. The chain is built from TRBV7-9 and TRBJ1-1; possibly TRBD1 for D (6 bases). Per germline, CDR1 SEHNR and CDR2 FQNEAQ (reference sequence). This CDR3 spans 13 amino acids. With 2 bases removed from V and 5 bases from J, the gap between germline ends came to 9 bases.